Here is one T cell receptor beta chain with its context. Its binding antigen is unknown. Base qualities were left out, and no much larger clone turns up one base away. The sample belongs to a study of vaccination effects on CD4 cells after COVID-19 (dated 2022 in TCRdb). Study-wide context: Post-vaccine samples across the study were collected a median of 72 days after the second dose, with a range of 14 to 241. The study compared SARS-CoV-2 spike-specific CD4+ TCR repertoires before and after mRNA vaccination in COVID-19 convalescent patients and infection-naive vaccine recipients. The full study included fewer than eleven COVID-19 convalescent patients and a handful of SARS-CoV-2-naive healthy vaccine recipients. The Oncomine TCR Beta short-read assay on an Illumina iSeq 100 was used to sequence cultures from other donors in the study. Study-wide findings and limitations: Among healthy vaccine recipients, nearly all vaccine-induced clones were SARS-CoV-2 mono-reactive, and just 1 of 255 was cross-reactive with common cold coronaviruses. At late post-vaccination timepoints, both infection-induced and vaccine-induced clones showed marked clonal contraction, consistent with waning T cell responses. Limitations of the study were the small number of convalescent patients and the absence of early post-infection timepoints.

Libraries were prepared through the immunoSEQ multiplex PCR assay. DNA from the CD4+ T cells that had been cultured and isolated underwent TCR beta CDR3 sequencing. In the paper's pipeline: Non-productive TCR sequences were removed and reads were trimmed to the CDR3 region, keeping CDR3s of at least 7 amino acids. Antigen-specific clonotypes were identified using the MANAFEST web app by comparison of expansion in peptide wells against reference cultures. Positive clones required FDR<0.05 expansion versus reference and all other wells, odds ratio above 5, and frequency above 0.1% in two replicate wells. A clonotype was called cross-reactive if it was significantly expanded both in SARS-CoV-2 spike wells and in at least one common cold coronavirus spike condition. Levenshtein distance calculated with the stringdist R package was used to assess CDR3 similarity, and unrooted trees were constructed with ape in R 3.6.1. Here the immuneACCESS table is served through TCRdb, limited to in-frame sequences with V and J called. Missing clones are a known gap in these copies; in checked studies unresolved V genes cover under half, and the rest lacks a known reason. V and J calls and clone size come straight from that table; D and trimming were deduced from the DNA. Within this sample are just under 60,000 clones, with around 78% of them counted one time only. Together, the top ten hold 2% of the sample.

Reading the germline V gene (reference sequence) gives CDR1 LNHNV and CDR2 YYDKDF. The junction carries 10 bases between V and J, which are trimmed by 6 bases and 6 bases respectively. Reading from cysteine to phenylalanine, the CDR3 counts 12 amino acids. Of the read, only the CDR3 DNA is kept; its 36 bases are in frame from base 1. In the ViraFEST assay, PBMC were stimulated with viral peptide pools, and TCR sequencing was then used to find antigen-specific CD4+ T cell clonotypes based on their expansion. After around 11 days of culture, CD4+ T cells were isolated with the EasySep CD4+ T cell isolation kit. Two doses of either the BNT162b2 or the mRNA-1273 mRNA SARS-CoV-2 vaccine were administered to participants. Negative nucleocapsid antibody results before and after vaccination confirmed that the healthy vaccine recipients had no prior SARS-CoV-2 infection. Each well held some 1.9 million PBMC cultured in IMDM containing around 5.1% human AB serum, about 10 IU/ml IL-2 and gentamicin, along with roughly 10 ug/ml peptides. Half of the culture medium was replaced with fresh IL-2-containing medium on days 3 and 7. Unless otherwise noted, each peptide stimulation condition was cultured in triplicate wells. PBMC were separated from whole blood using Ficoll-Paque Plus gradient centrifugation and were then either cryopreserved at -140C or used fresh. The spike proteins of SARS-CoV-2 and of the common cold coronaviruses HCoV-NL63, HCoV-OC43 and HCoV-229E were spanned by overlapping peptide pools. The QIAamp micro DNA kit was used to extract genomic DNA from the cultured CD4+ T cells.

The source of this sequence is a human donor who received a COVID-19 vaccine. This specimen consisted of CD4+ T cells from PBMCs cultured with HCoV-OC43 spike peptides, obtained after COVID-19 vaccination. This specimen's cell subset or site label, interpreted: HCoV-OC43 spike overlapping peptide pool stimulation. Recombination joined TRBV15 with TRBJ2-3, with the D gene call left open. At the DNA level, the sequence is TGTGCCACCAGTTATCGGGCTGATACGCAGTATTTT. Its coded protein is CATSYRADTQYF.